Below are 14 T cell receptor beta chains sequenced from a single sample in a study of blood T cell repertoires in COVID-19. Data came from immunoSEQ multiplex PCR; TCRdb stores just in-frame clones and leaves some out. The table shows around 450,000 clones, with roughly nine tenths occurring only once. Input material: PBMCs or T cells enriched from blood (not recorded which). The receptors were gathered from a woman between 18 and 29 years old who had recovered from COVID-19.

The chain is built from TRBV19 and TRBJ2-7, with D perhaps TRBD1 (8 bases). Trimming took 6 bases from V and 1 from J, leaving 16 bases between them. The CDR3 is 15 residues long. Germline CDR1 reads LNHDA; CDR2 reads SQIVND (reference sequence). CDR3 sequence reads: CASRTTGGDSYEQYF. In DNA, the CDR3 is TGTGCCAGTAGAACCACAGGGGGGGATTCCTACGAGCAGTACTTC.

This clone was seen repeatedly, ten times or more. V is TRBV4-1 and J is TRBJ2-3; D possibly corresponds to TRBD2 (5 bases). With 3 bases removed from V and 3 bases from J, the gap between germline ends came to 13 bases. This CDR3 comprises 15 residues. In germline, CDR1 is MGHRA, CDR2 YSYEKL. The CDR3 loop reads CASSQGRDGTDTQYF. DNA of the CDR3: TGCGCCAGCAGCCAGGGTCGGGATGGGACAGATACGCAGTATTTT.

The chain has TRBV29-1 and TRBJ2-2; TRBD1 matches 8 bases. J was trimmed by 1 base and V by 6 bases; bases with no gene match: 10. CDR3 size: 16 residues. Germline-derived CDR1 and CDR2 are SQVTM and ANQGSEA. The chain's CDR3 is CSVRPSGTGNTGELFF. Written as DNA, the CDR3 is TGCAGCGTCCGTCCTTCCGGGACAGGGAACACCGGGGAGCTGTTTTTT.

The J gene is TRBJ1-1, the V gene TRBV11-1; D uncertain. Germline assignment: CDR1 SGHAT and CDR2 FQDESV (reference sequence). The V end lost 1 base, the J end lost 1 base, and 4 bases lay between the germline ends. The CDR3 consists of 13 residues. CDR3 bases: TGTGCCAGCAGCTTAGACAGGAACACTGAAGCTTTCTTT. It specifies CASSLDRNTEAFF.

The rearrangement uses TRBV19 and TRBJ1-5, with 9 bases lining up with TRBD1. V shed 0 bases and J 11 bases; nucleotides not matched to a gene: 2. CDR1 and CDR2 (germline): LNHDA, SQIVND (reference sequence). This CDR3 region has 13 residues. CDR3 bases: TGTGCCAGTAGTATAGACCGACAGGGGGCCCAGCATTTT. Translated, it gives CASSIDRQGAQHF.

The chain has TRBV11-1 and TRBJ2-5, with 7 bases fitting TRBD2. This CDR3 has 13 residues. Germline V gives CDR1 SGHAT, CDR2 FQDESV (reference sequence). With 3 bases clipped from V and 13 bases from J, the junction kept 11 bases outside the gene matches. Here the CDR3 reads CASSFRTSSDRYF. DNA of the CDR3: TGTGCCAGCAGCTTCAGGACTAGTTCAGATCGGTACTTC.

This clone occurred a few times. V is TRBV5-1 and J is TRBJ1-2; 7 bases map to TRBD1. There are 15 residues in the CDR3. Trimming cost V 4 bases and J 5 bases; bases outside gene matches: 11. Germline values: CDR1 SGHRS, CDR2 YFSETQ. The CDR3 sequence is CASSPFGQDSYGYTF. In DNA, the CDR3 is TGCGCCAGCAGCCCGTTCGGACAGGATTCGTATGGCTACACCTTC.

Comment on this clone: A read error may account for a junction end that differs from germline. V and J are TRBV29-1 and TRBJ1-4; no firm D call. Germline V lookup: CDR1 SQVTM, CDR2 ANQGSEA. The CDR3 length is 14 residues. In DNA, the CDR3 is TGTGCAGGACTAATCGGGACAACTAATGAAAAACTGTTTTTT. Its protein is CAGLIGTTNEKLFF.

This clone appeared a few times. This same CDR3 is encoded by further DNA sequences in the sample. Here the CDR3 DNA reads TGCGCCAGCAGCTTCCGGACAGGGAACACTGAAGCTTTCTTT. Its translation is CASSFRTGNTEAFF. The chain carries TRBV5-1 and TRBJ1-1, with 7 bases fitting TRBD1. Germline CDR1 is SGHRS and CDR2 is YFSETQ. The CDR3 length is 14 residues. V shed 2 bases and J 1 base; nucleotides not matched to a gene: 2.

This chain connects TRBV11-2 to TRBJ2-1; 8 bases are shared with TRBD2. The V segment lost 3 bases and the J segment 0 bases; nucleotides outside the gene matches: 4. Germline-derived CDR1 and CDR2 are SGHAT and FQNNGV. The CDR3 is 16 amino acids. The chain's CDR3 is CASSFGGGSSYNEQFF. In DNA, the CDR3 is TGTGCCAGCAGCTTTGGCGGGGGGAGCTCCTACAATGAGCAGTTCTTC.

The table lists this clone with a count of one. V gene TRBV28 combines with J gene TRBJ2-2; D possibly corresponds to TRBD1 (6 bases). Germline CDR1 and CDR2: MDHEN and SYDVKM. Trimming pared 7 bases from V and 1 base from J, leaving 16 bases between. The CDR3 has 16 amino acids. CDR3 sequence reads: CASNSPGHMNTGELFF. CDR3 sequence (DNA): TGTGCCAGCAATAGCCCGGGACACATGAACACCGGGGAGCTGTTTTTT.

The chain uses TRBV5-4 and TRBJ2-2; TRBD1 agrees at 7 bases. Germline assignment: CDR1 SGHNT and CDR2 YYREEE (reference sequence). The V and J ends lost 1 base and 7 bases, in that order; junction bases with no gene match: 4. The CDR3 consists of 14 residues. Written as DNA, the CDR3 is TGTGCCAGCAGCTTGCCCACAGGGGTCGGGGAGCTGTTTTTT. This encodes CASSLPTGVGELFF.

V is TRBV24-1 and J is TRBJ2-1; no clear D. The germline gives CDR1 KGHDR, CDR2 SFDVKD. This CDR3 region has 9 residues. CDR3 coding DNA: TGTGCGGCCGGGAATGAGCAGTTCTTC. Translating it yields CAAGNEQFF.

The chain combines TRBV7-2 with TRBJ1-1; no firm D call. This CDR3 is built from 13 residues. The ends were cut back, 5 bases at V and 1 base at J, with 8 bases in the middle. The V gene's germline CDR1 is SGHTA and CDR2 FQGNSA. CDR3 amino acids: CASSVGSNTEAFF. As DNA, the CDR3 is TGTGCCAGCAGCGTCGGTTCGAACACTGAAGCTTTCTTT.